This T cell receptor beta chain appears in the sequencing data of a study of blood T cell repertoires in COVID-19. Profiling relied on immunoSEQ multiplex PCR, and the TCRdb table lists in-frame clones only, not all of them. The data hold about 140,000 clones, with 77% observed a single time. The CDR3 is 15 amino acids. The germline V gene encodes CDR1 SGHRS and CDR2 YFSETQ. The V gene end was trimmed by 0 bases and the J gene end by 9 bases; junction bases not matched to a gene: 6. This chain links TRBV5-1 with TRBJ2-1, with 10 bases matching TRBD2. The TCR originated in a woman in her forties or fifties with active or convalescent COVID-19. The sample taken for sequencing was peripheral blood. The CDR3 loop is CASSLVASGSGEQFF. CDR3 DNA sequence: TGCGCCAGCAGCTTGGTGGCTAGCGGGAGTGGTGAGCAGTTCTTC.